Listed below are T cell receptor beta chains from one sample, sequenced in a study of T cell changes during pregnancy in multiple sclerosis. Sequenced by immunoSEQ multiplex PCR; TCRdb stores in-frame clones only, minus some. The repertoire includes 45,000 to 60,000 clones, about 91% of them detected once, and approximately 0.18% sits in the top ten. The sample consisted of CD4+ T cells from peripheral blood mononuclear cells, taken in the second trimester of pregnancy. The receptors come from a female donor with multiple sclerosis, enrolled in a pregnancy study. CDR3s include the opening cysteine and the closing phenylalanine or tryptophan. The D gene is left open where the match is weak. A clone size is listed for some rows: how often the clone was seen (once, few, many), or a class if it is expanded.

clone_size	v_call	d_call	cdr3_length	j_call	cdr3_nt	cdr3_aa
-	TRBV11-2	-	16	TRBJ2-2	TGTGCCAGCAGGAAATTGAGAGGGCGAACCACCGGGGAGCTGTTTTTT	CASRKLRGRTTGELFF
once	TRBV18	-	16	TRBJ2-7	TGTGCCAGCTCGGACCTCGGACTTTCCCGGCCGAGCGAGCAGTACTTC	CASSDLGLSRPSEQYF
once	TRBV4-2	-	15	TRBJ1-3	TGTGCCAGCAGCCAGGTACAGGGACCTGGAAACACCATATATTTT	CASSQVQGPGNTIYF
-	TRBV29-1	TRBD1	14	TRBJ1-1	TGCAGCGTCGGTGTTGGGCAGGGAAAGGACAGGGCTTTCTTT	CSVGVGQGKDRAFF
-	TRBV18	-	12	TRBJ2-3	TGTGCCAGCTCACCCGGGGGAGATACGCAGTATTTT	CASSPGGDTQYF
-	TRBV2	TRBD1	15	TRBJ1-5	TGTGCCAGCAGTACCGGGACAGGGGGCGGGAAGCCCCAGCATTTT	CASSTGTGGGKPQHF
-	TRBV29-1	-	13	TRBJ2-2	TGCAGCGTTGAAGAATTGGCTCCCGGGGAGCTGTTTTTT	CSVEELAPGELFF
-	TRBV9	TRBD2	17	TRBJ2-1	TGTGCCAGCAGCGTAGCTACGGGAGCGGGAGGTTACAATGAGCAGTTCTTC	CASSVATGAGGYNEQFF
-	TRBV2	-	12	TRBJ2-2	TGTGCCAGCAGCGTCAGAACCGGGGAGCTGTTTTTT	CASSVRTGELFF
-	TRBV29-1	-	14	TRBJ2-5	TGCAGCGTTGAAACCGGAGTGTACCAAGAGACCCAGTACTTC	CSVETGVYQETQYF
-	TRBV6-5	-	15	TRBJ2-5	TGTGCCAGCAGTTACTCGAGACAGCATAGCGGGACCCAGTACTTC	CASSYSRQHSGTQYF
-	TRBV7-2	-	11	TRBJ2-7	TGTGCCAGCAGCTCCCTCTACGAGCAGTACTTC	CASSSLYEQYF
-	TRBV7-3	-	14	TRBJ2-3	TGTGCCAGCAGCCCCGGAGGAGAGGTAGATACGCAGTATTTT	CASSPGGEVDTQYF
-	TRBV15	-	16	TRBJ2-6	TGTGCCACCAGCAGAGGGTCGGGCTCTGGGGCCAACGTCCTGACTTTC	CATSRGSGSGANVLTF
-	TRBV19	-	14	TRBJ1-5	TGTGCCAGTAGCTCTAGACAGTCGGTAGAGCCCCAGCATTTT	CASSSRQSVEPQHF